This T cell receptor beta chain derives from a study of cytomegalovirus exposure and HLA in healthy donors. Study findings and constraints: According to the study, roughly 160 TCR beta chains were cytomegalovirus-associated. Accounts indicate the classifier identified cytomegalovirus status with strong specificity and sensitivity. According to a subsequent analysis, TCR clusters identified in the first cohort showed a tendency to co-occur across the 120 validation repertoires.

This CDR3 is built from 15 residues. The germline gives CDR1 SEHNR, CDR2 FQNEAQ (reference sequence). Trimming took 0 bases from V and 2 from J; bases not matched to a gene: 4. This clone was seen a single time. Antigen specificity is unknown. Profiling relied on immunoSEQ multiplex PCR, and the TCRdb table lists in-frame clones only, not all of them. This sample has more than 60,000 clones, with 95% to 97% found just once. This clonotype was obtained from a woman aged 18-29 years in good health and CMV-seropositive. The source material was PBMCs. This chain uses TRBV7-9 with TRBJ2-7, with 7 bases matching TRBD1. CDR3 region: CASSLALGTAYEQYF. The DNA of the CDR3 is TGTGCCAGCAGCTTAGCGTTGGGGACAGCCTACGAGCAGTACTTC.